This is a list of T cell receptor beta chains from one sample in a study of OX40 agonist ivuxolimab in advanced cancers. The table came from immunoSEQ multiplex PCR; TCRdb's copy has only in-frame clones and leaves some out. The repertoire includes 87,000 or so clones, around nine tenths of them detected once, and around 1.5% sits in the top ten. This material consisted of CD4+ or CD8+ T cells sorted from blood, taken in a trial of the OX40 agonist ivuxolimab. The receptors stem from an adult with an advanced solid tumor such as melanoma, head and neck, liver or kidney cancer. The CDR3 runs from the conserved cysteine through the conserved F or W. D genes are given only for firm matches. The size field is filled for only some rows; it gives once, few, many or a size class.

d_call: -
clone_size: -
v_call: TRBV19
j_call: TRBJ1-5
cdr3_aa: CASSPTTTGEGQPQHF
cdr3_nt: TGTGCCAGTAGTCCAACCACGACAGGCGAGGGTCAGCCCCAGCATTTT

d_call: TRBD2
clone_size: -
v_call: TRBV7-2
j_call: TRBJ2-3
cdr3_aa: CASSRGGVGGYTDTQYF
cdr3_nt: TGTGCCAGCAGCCGCGGGGGTGTCGGGGGTTACACAGATACGCAGTATTTT

d_call: TRBD1
clone_size: -
v_call: TRBV5-5
j_call: TRBJ2-6
cdr3_aa: CASSLGTGGNSGANVLTF
cdr3_nt: TGTGCCAGCAGCTTGGGGACAGGGGGGAACTCTGGGGCCAACGTCCTGACTTTC

d_call: -
clone_size: -
v_call: TRBV5-4
j_call: TRBJ2-3
cdr3_aa: CASSLPPSGTDTQYF
cdr3_nt: TGTGCCAGCAGCTTGCCCCCAAGCGGCACAGATACGCAGTATTTT

d_call: TRBD1
clone_size: once
v_call: TRBV10-3
j_call: TRBJ1-4
cdr3_aa: CAISALAGTVAEKLFF
cdr3_nt: TGTGCCATCAGTGCCCTTGCCGGGACAGTAGCCGAAAAACTGTTTTTT

d_call: -
clone_size: -
v_call: TRBV11-2
j_call: TRBJ1-3
cdr3_aa: CASSLRLGGNTIYF
cdr3_nt: TGTGCCAGCAGCTTAAGGCTCGGCGGAAACACCATATATTTT

d_call: -
clone_size: -
v_call: TRBV18
j_call: TRBJ2-2
cdr3_aa: CASSPRQGGTGELFF
cdr3_nt: TGTGCCAGCTCACCACGTCAGGGGGGGACCGGGGAGCTGTTTTTT

d_call: -
clone_size: -
v_call: TRBV19
j_call: TRBJ2-7
cdr3_aa: CASSIGTGVGEQYF
cdr3_nt: TGTGCCAGTAGTATAGGCACGGGTGTGGGCGAGCAGTACTTC

d_call: -
clone_size: -
v_call: TRBV23-1
j_call: TRBJ2-7
cdr3_aa: CASSRRRGEYEQYF
cdr3_nt: TGCGCCAGCAGTCGTCGCAGGGGGGAATACGAGCAGTACTTC

d_call: -
clone_size: -
v_call: TRBV5-3
j_call: TRBJ2-5
cdr3_aa: CARSLSSGHQETQYF
cdr3_nt: TGTGCCAGAAGCCTCTCCAGCGGGCATCAAGAGACCCAGTACTTC

d_call: -
clone_size: -
v_call: TRBV7-2
j_call: TRBJ2-5
cdr3_aa: CASSLGTRAGSQETQYF
cdr3_nt: TGTGCCAGCAGCTTAGGGACACGGGCGGGATCCCAAGAGACCCAGTACTTC

d_call: -
clone_size: -
v_call: TRBV27
j_call: TRBJ1-4
cdr3_aa: CASSPTGLGNEKLFF
cdr3_nt: TGTGCCAGCAGTCCAACAGGGCTAGGGAATGAAAAACTGTTTTTT

d_call: -
clone_size: once
v_call: TRBV4-3
j_call: TRBJ2-1
cdr3_aa: CASSQDSGPAGEQFF
cdr3_nt: TGCGCCAGCAGCCAAGATTCGGGGCCCGCTGGTGAGCAGTTCTTC

d_call: -
clone_size: -
v_call: TRBV11-1
j_call: TRBJ1-6
cdr3_aa: CASSSASSYNSPLHF
cdr3_nt: TGTGCCAGCAGCTCCGCTAGCTCCTATAATTCACCCCTCCACTTT

d_call: TRBD1
clone_size: -
v_call: TRBV6-1
j_call: TRBJ1-4
cdr3_aa: CASSEMRQGDEKLFF
cdr3_nt: TGTGCCAGCAGTGAAATGAGGCAGGGGGATGAAAAACTGTTTTTT

d_call: -
clone_size: -
v_call: TRBV15
j_call: TRBJ2-2
cdr3_aa: CATSRPLGGTGELFF
cdr3_nt: TGTGCCACCAGCAGGCCCCTTGGGGGAACCGGGGAGCTGTTTTTT

d_call: TRBD1
clone_size: -
v_call: TRBV19
j_call: TRBJ2-1
cdr3_aa: CASSRGGTGSYNEQFF
cdr3_nt: TGTGCCAGTAGTCGTGGGGGGACAGGGTCCTACAATGAGCAGTTCTTC

d_call: TRBD1
clone_size: -
v_call: TRBV25-1
j_call: TRBJ2-6
cdr3_aa: CASSEGQRHSGANVLTF
cdr3_nt: TGTGCCAGCAGTGAGGGACAGCGCCACTCTGGGGCCAACGTCCTGACTTTC

d_call: TRBD2
clone_size: once
v_call: TRBV7-9
j_call: TRBJ2-1
cdr3_aa: CASSLVGLAGNEQFF
cdr3_nt: TGTGCCAGCAGCTTAGTGGGACTAGCGGGCAATGAGCAGTTCTTC

d_call: -
clone_size: -
v_call: TRBV7-8
j_call: TRBJ2-2
cdr3_aa: CASSLESGANTGELFF
cdr3_nt: TGTGCCAGCAGCTTAGAAAGCGGCGCGAACACCGGGGAGCTGTTTTTT

d_call: -
clone_size: -
v_call: TRBV5-6
j_call: TRBJ2-3
cdr3_aa: CASSPDRLGREGSTDTQYF
cdr3_nt: TGTGCCAGCAGCCCGGACAGGCTGGGGAGGGAGGGTAGCACAGATACGCAGTATTTT

d_call: -
clone_size: few
v_call: TRBV2
j_call: TRBJ1-6
cdr3_aa: CASKTDAQDSPLHF
cdr3_nt: TGTGCCAGCAAGACAGACGCCCAAGATTCACCCCTCCACTTT

d_call: TRBD2
clone_size: once
v_call: TRBV5-1
j_call: TRBJ2-2
cdr3_aa: CASSRGLAGNTGELFF
cdr3_nt: TGCGCCAGCAGCCGGGGACTAGCGGGAAACACCGGGGAGCTGTTTTTT

d_call: -
clone_size: -
v_call: TRBV7-3
j_call: TRBJ1-1
cdr3_aa: CASSPLGQGRGMNTEAFF
cdr3_nt: TGTGCCAGCAGCCCGCTCGGGCAGGGGAGAGGAATGAACACTGAAGCTTTCTTT

d_call: -
clone_size: -
v_call: TRBV9
j_call: TRBJ2-5
cdr3_aa: CASSARGYQETQYF
cdr3_nt: TGTGCCAGCAGCGCCCGGGGGTACCAAGAGACCCAGTACTTC

d_call: TRBD2
clone_size: -
v_call: TRBV7-7
j_call: TRBJ2-3
cdr3_aa: CASSSSPGGAIDTQYF
cdr3_nt: TGTGCTAGCAGCTCGTCCCCCGGGGGGGCCATAGATACGCAGTATTTT

d_call: -
clone_size: few
v_call: TRBV5-1
j_call: TRBJ2-2
cdr3_aa: CASSLEGDPNTGELFF
cdr3_nt: TGCGCCAGCAGCTTGGAGGGGGACCCGAACACCGGGGAGCTGTTTTTT

d_call: -
clone_size: -
v_call: TRBV7-3
j_call: TRBJ2-5
cdr3_aa: CASSLGGIQETQYF
cdr3_nt: TGTGCCAGCAGCTTAGGGGGGATTCAAGAGACCCAGTACTTC

d_call: -
clone_size: -
v_call: TRBV19
j_call: TRBJ2-5
cdr3_aa: CASSGGRGVTQYF
cdr3_nt: TGTGCCAGTAGTGGGGGTCGTGGTGTGACCCAGTACTTC

d_call: TRBD1
clone_size: -
v_call: TRBV29-1
j_call: TRBJ1-5
cdr3_aa: CSAATGGANQPQHF
cdr3_nt: TGCAGCGCCGCGACAGGGGGCGCGAATCAGCCCCAGCATTTT

d_call: -
clone_size: -
v_call: TRBV6-6
j_call: TRBJ1-6
cdr3_aa: CASSYDTGSGSPLHF
cdr3_nt: TGTGCCAGCAGTTACGATACAGGGTCGGGCTCACCCCTCCACTTT

d_call: -
clone_size: -
v_call: TRBV18
j_call: TRBJ1-1
cdr3_aa: CASSSVNTEAFF
cdr3_nt: TGTGCCAGCTCGTCGGTTAACACTGAAGCTTTCTTT

d_call: -
clone_size: -
v_call: TRBV6-5
j_call: TRBJ1-3
cdr3_aa: CASSLAGAKSGNTIYF
cdr3_nt: TGTGCCAGCAGTTTGGCAGGGGCGAAATCTGGAAACACCATATATTTT

d_call: -
clone_size: -
v_call: TRBV5-6
j_call: TRBJ2-3
cdr3_aa: CASASPSRPSTDTQYF
cdr3_nt: TGTGCCAGCGCTTCCCCCAGTCGCCCTTCCACAGATACGCAGTATTTT

d_call: TRBD2
clone_size: -
v_call: TRBV5-1
j_call: TRBJ2-3
cdr3_aa: CASSVAGGWTQYF
cdr3_nt: TGCGCCAGCAGTGTAGCGGGGGGGTGGACGCAGTATTTT

d_call: -
clone_size: -
v_call: TRBV6-5
j_call: TRBJ2-3
cdr3_aa: CASSYSSSYTDTQYF
cdr3_nt: TGTGCCAGCAGTTACTCCAGCTCCTACACAGATACGCAGTATTTT